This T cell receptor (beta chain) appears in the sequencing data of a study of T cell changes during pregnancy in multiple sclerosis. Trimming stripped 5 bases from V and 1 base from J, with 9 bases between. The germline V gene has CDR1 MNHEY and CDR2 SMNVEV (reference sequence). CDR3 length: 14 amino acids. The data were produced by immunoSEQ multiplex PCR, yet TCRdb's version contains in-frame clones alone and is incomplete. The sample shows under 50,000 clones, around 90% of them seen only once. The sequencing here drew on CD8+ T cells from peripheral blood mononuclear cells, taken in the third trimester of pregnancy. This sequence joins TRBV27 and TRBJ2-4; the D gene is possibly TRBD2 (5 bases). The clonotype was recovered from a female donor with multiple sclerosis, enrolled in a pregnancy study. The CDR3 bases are TGTGCCAGCAGTACCGGACTCGCCAAAAACATTCAGTACTTC. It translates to CASSTGLAKNIQYF.